This TCR beta chain was documented in a study of spatial heterogeneity in lung cancer. As for time point: sample taken at primary tumor resection. Researchers sequenced whole RNA taken from tumor, nontumor lung or frozen PBMC without sorting. TCRdb re-analysed the 5' RACE reads in MiXCR, keeping a single row per CDR3 protein. The sample lists tens of thousands of distinct CDR3 sequences; roughly 7.4% were seen once. This clonotype came up many times. J lost 3 bases, V lost 2 bases, and 0 bases had no gene match. Germline V CDR1 and CDR2: LGHNA, YSLEER. The CDR3 loop spans 13 amino acids. Sample: PBMCs, taken at surgery. This chain uses TRBV4-3 with TRBJ1-1, with 7 positions matching TRBD1. This TCR was sampled from a male donor with early-stage non-small cell lung cancer. The CDR3 loop reads CASSQQGDTEAFF. CDR3 in DNA: TGCGCCAGCAGCCAACAGGGGGACACTGAAGCTTTCTTT.